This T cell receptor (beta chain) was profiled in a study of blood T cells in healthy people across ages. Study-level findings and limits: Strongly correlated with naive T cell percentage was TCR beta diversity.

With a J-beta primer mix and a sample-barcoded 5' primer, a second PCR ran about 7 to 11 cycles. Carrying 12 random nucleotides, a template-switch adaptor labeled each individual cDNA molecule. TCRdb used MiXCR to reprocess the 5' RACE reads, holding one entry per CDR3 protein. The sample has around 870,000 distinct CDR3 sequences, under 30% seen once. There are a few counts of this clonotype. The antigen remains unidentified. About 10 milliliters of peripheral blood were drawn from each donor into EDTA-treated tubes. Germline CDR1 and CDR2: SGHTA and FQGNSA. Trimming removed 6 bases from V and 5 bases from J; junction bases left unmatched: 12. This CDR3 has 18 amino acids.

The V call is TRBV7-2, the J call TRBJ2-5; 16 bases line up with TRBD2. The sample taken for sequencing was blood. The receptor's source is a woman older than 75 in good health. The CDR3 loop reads CASRAGLAGGPLVETQYF. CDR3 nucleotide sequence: TGTGCCAGCAGAGCGGGACTAGCGGGGGGGCCCCTCGTGGAGACCCAGTACTTC.